Described below is a single T cell receptor (beta chain) sequence and its context. PCR primers comprised 60 Vbeta and 13 Jbeta primers. Some clones are missing from TCRdb's copy, which holds only in-frame ones; the method was immunoSEQ multiplex PCR. This table holds a few hundred thousand clones, more than 60% found once. This record comes from a study of cytomegalovirus exposure and HLA in healthy donors. Germline CDR1 is SGHDN and CDR2 is FVKESK. The CDR3 is 16 residues long. V lost 5 bases to trimming and J lost 1 base; unmatched junction nucleotides: 2. Sequencing was carried out using PBMCs. The chain uses TRBV14 and TRBJ2-2, with TRBD2 matching 12 bases. The TCR originated in a woman in her 30s in good health and CMV-seronegative. The CDR3 protein is CASSATSGRNTGELFF. CDR3 bases: TGTGCCAGCAGCGCGACTAGCGGGAGGAACACCGGGGAGCTGTTTTTT.